This T cell receptor (beta chain) was recorded in a study of blood T cell repertoires in COVID-19. On the study more broadly: Sources were T cells, B-cell-depleted T cells, or PBMCs; the material itself was cDNA or gDNA.

The J segment lost 2 bases and the V segment lost 4 bases, leaving 0 bases of the junction unmatched. CDR1 is SGHRS, CDR2 YFSETQ, per germline. This CDR3 is built from 13 residues. Authors' analysis steps: Estimation of nucleated cell counts was performed using reference gene primer amplification. TCRdb's table, derived via immunoSEQ multiplex PCR, lists solely in-frame clones and lacks some. That table furnishes V, J and clone size, whereas the DNA furnished D and trimming. Of about 200,000 clones listed, over 60% are singletons. Material for sequencing was peripheral blood. The V gene is TRBV5-1, the J gene TRBJ2-1, with TRBD2 matching over 7 bases. The receptor's source is a woman aged 70 to 79 with acute or convalescent COVID-19. The CDR3 reads CASSRGAYNEQFF. The CDR3 DNA is TGCGCCAGCAGCCGGGGGGCCTACAATGAGCAGTTCTTC.